The entry below describes one T cell receptor beta chain. Clones were read by immunoSEQ multiplex PCR, and TCRdb kept only the in-frame ones, dropping some. The sample lists nearly 350,000 clones, about 90% seen once, with roughly 3.4% in the top ten. These data come from a study of blood T cell repertoires in COVID-19. The CDR3 has 15 amino acids. Looked up from germline, CDR1 is MGHDK and CDR2 is SYGVNS. With V trimmed by 3 bases and J by 1 base, 5 bases remained unmatched. This clonotype originated in a woman under 30 who had recovered from COVID-19. Specimen: peripheral blood. The J gene is TRBJ2-5, the V gene TRBV25-1; 7 bases align to TRBD2. The CDR3 loop reads CASSDGLGSQETQYF. In DNA, the CDR3 is TGTGCCAGCAGTGACGGACTAGGGTCCCAAGAGACCCAGTACTTC.